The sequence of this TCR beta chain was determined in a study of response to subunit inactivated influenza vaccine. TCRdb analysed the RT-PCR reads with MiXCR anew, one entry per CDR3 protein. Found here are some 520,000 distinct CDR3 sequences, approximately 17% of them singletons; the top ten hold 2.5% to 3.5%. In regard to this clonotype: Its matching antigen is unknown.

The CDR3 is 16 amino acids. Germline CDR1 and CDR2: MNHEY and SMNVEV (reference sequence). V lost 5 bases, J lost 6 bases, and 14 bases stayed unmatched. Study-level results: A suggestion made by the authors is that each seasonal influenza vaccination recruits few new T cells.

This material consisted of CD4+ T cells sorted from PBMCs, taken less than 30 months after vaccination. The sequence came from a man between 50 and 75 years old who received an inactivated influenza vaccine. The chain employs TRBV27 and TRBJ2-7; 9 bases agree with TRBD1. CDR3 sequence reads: CASSPKHRDRAAEQYF. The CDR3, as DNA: TGTGCCAGCAGTCCTAAACACCGGGACAGGGCCGCCGAGCAGTACTTC.